Here is one T cell receptor (beta chain) with its context. Its target is unknown. Germline trimming cut 2 bases from V and 5 bases from J; bases unmatched to any gene: 1. Per the germline V gene, CDR1 is KGHSH and CDR2 is LQKENI. The CDR3 sequence is 14 residues long. The protocol was immunoSEQ multiplex PCR, while the TCRdb copy is restricted to in-frame clones and leaves out a portion. Of some 150,000 clones listed, about 91% are singletons. The sample belongs to a study of T cell responses to AZD1222 COVID-19 vaccine. Study-wide results and limits: Possibly, clonal diversity was underestimated; donors were largely white British and included more females.

The TCR sequence derives from an adult who received the AZD1222 COVID-19 vaccine. Here the sequenced sample was peripheral blood, taken 28 days after the second AZD1222 dose. The rearrangement joins TRBV18 to TRBJ1-2; 11 positions match TRBD1. The CDR3 protein is CASSPRDRGYGYTF. CDR3 bases: TGTGCCAGCTCACCAAGGGACAGGGGGTATGGCTACACCTTC. Full variable domain (remainder filled in from reference TRBV18 and TRBJ1-2): NAGVMQNPRHLVRRRGQEARLRCSPMKGHSHVYWYRQLPEEGLKFMVYLQKENIIDESGMPKERFSAEFPKEGPSILRIQQVVRGDSAAYFCASSPRDRGYGYTFGSGTRLTVV.